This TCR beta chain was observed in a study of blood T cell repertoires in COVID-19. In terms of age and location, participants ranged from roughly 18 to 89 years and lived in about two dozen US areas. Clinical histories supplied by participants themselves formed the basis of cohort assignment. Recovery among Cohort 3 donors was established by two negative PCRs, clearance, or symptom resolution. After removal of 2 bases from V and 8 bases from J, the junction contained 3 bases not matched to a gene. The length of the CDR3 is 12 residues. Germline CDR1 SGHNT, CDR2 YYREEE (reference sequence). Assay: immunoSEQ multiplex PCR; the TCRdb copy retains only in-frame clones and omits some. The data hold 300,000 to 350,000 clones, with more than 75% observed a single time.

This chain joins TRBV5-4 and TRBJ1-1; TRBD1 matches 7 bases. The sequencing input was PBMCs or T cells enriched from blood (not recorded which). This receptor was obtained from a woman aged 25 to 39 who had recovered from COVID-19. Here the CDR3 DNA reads TGTGCCAGCAGCTTACAGGGGCGAGAAGCTTTCTTT. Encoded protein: CASSLQGREAFF.